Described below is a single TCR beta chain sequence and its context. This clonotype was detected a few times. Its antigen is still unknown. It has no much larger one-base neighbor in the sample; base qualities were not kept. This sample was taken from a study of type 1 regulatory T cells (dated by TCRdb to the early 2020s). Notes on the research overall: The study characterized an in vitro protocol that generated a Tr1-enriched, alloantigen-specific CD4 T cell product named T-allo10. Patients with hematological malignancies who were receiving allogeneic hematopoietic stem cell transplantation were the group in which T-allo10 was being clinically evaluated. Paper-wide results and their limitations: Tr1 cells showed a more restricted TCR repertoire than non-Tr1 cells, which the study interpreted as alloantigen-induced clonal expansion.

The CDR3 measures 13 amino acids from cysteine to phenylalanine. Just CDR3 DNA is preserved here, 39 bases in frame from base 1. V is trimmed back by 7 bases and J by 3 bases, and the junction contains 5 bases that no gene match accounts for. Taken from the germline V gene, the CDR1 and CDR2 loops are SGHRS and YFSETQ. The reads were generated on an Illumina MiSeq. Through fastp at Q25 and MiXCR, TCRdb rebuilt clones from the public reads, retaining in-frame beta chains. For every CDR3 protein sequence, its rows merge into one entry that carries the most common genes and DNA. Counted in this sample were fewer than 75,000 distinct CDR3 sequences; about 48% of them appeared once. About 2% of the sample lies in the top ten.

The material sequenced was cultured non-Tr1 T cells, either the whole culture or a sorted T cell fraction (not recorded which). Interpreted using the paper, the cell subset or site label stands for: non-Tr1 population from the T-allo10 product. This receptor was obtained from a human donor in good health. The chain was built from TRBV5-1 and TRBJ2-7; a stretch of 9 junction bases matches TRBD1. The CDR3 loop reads CASSTGGFYEQYF. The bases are TGCGCCAGCTCGACAGGGGGGTTCTACGAGCAGTACTTC.